These 12 T cell receptor beta chains originate from one sample sequenced in a study of blood T cell repertoires in COVID-19. TCRdb keeps only in-frame clones here, not all; method: immunoSEQ multiplex PCR. The table records 150,000 to 170,000 clones, over 75% of them present only once. The source material was peripheral blood. The receptor source for this set is a man aged 55 to 70 with COVID-19, enrolled during active disease.

The chain employs TRBV6-4 and TRBJ1-5; 11 bases are a match to TRBD1. CDR3 length: 18 residues. Germline lookup yields CDR1 MRHNA and CDR2 SNTAGT. Germline trimming cut 7 bases from V and 2 bases from J; bases unmatched to any gene: 13. The CDR3 sequence is CASKGKGQGVNGNQPQHF. CDR3 DNA sequence: TGTGCCAGCAAAGGAAAGGGACAGGGGGTTAATGGCAATCAGCCCCAGCATTTT.

This clone came up many times. The chain recombines TRBV7-8 with TRBJ2-2; 9 bases are a match to TRBD2. This CDR3 spans 15 amino acids. Trimming removed 5 bases from V and 2 bases from J; junction bases left unmatched: 3. The germline gives CDR1 SGHVS, CDR2 FQNEAQ. In nucleotides, the CDR3 is TGTGCCAGCAGCGGACTAGCGCAAAACACCGGGGAGCTGTTTTTT. It is translated as CASSGLAQNTGELFF.

A few counts support this clone. This chain links TRBV3-1 (or the pseudogene TRBV3-2) with TRBJ1-5; possibly TRBD1 for D (5 bases). The germline V and J ends were trimmed by 1 base and 7 bases, with 14 bases remaining between them. The CDR3 runs to 15 residues. Germline-derived CDR1 and CDR2 are LGHDT and YNNKEL (reference sequence). This chain's CDR3 is CASSQGTYGPQPQHF. In DNA form, the CDR3 reads TGTGCCAGCAGCCAAGGGACATATGGGCCACAGCCCCAGCATTTT.

The chain links TRBV2 to TRBJ2-7; 7 nucleotides align to TRBD1. The CDR3 runs to 12 residues. From germline, CDR1 is SNHLY and CDR2 FYNNEI. V lost 10 bases to trimming and J lost 2 bases; unmatched junction nucleotides: 5. This chain's CDR3 is CATGGQAYEQYF. CDR3 nucleotide sequence: TGTGCCACAGGGGGACAAGCCTACGAGCAGTACTTC. Together with reference TRBV2 and TRBJ2-7, the CDR3 gives the full variable domain: EPEVTQTPSHQVTQMGQEVILRCVPISNHLYFYWYRQILGQKVEFLVSFYNNEISEKSEIFDDQFSVERPDGSNFTLKIRSTKLEDSAMYFCATGGQAYEQYFGPGTRLTVT.

This chain connects TRBV6-2 or TRBV6-3 to TRBJ1-2, with D unresolved. Trimming cost V 2 bases and J 4 bases, with 5 bases left between them. CDR3 length equals 12 residues. Germline V gene data show CDR1 as MNHEY and CDR2 as SVGEGT. CDR3 nucleotides: TGTGCCAGCAGTTACGATAGCTATGGCTACACCTTC. This sequence encodes CASSYDSYGYTF.

The J gene is TRBJ1-1, the V gene TRBV2; TRBD1 agrees at 9 bases. V was pared by 4 bases and J by 4 bases, with 1 base of the junction left unmatched. Germline CDR1 SNHLY, CDR2 FYNNEI. This CDR3 has 13 amino acids. The CDR3 loop is CASSGDRVTEAFF. As DNA, the CDR3 is TGTGCCAGCAGTGGGGACAGGGTCACTGAAGCTTTCTTT.

This clone came up once. The rearrangement joins TRBV7-2 to TRBJ2-1, with 11 bases matching TRBD2. The germline V gene has CDR1 SGHTA and CDR2 FQGNSA. CDR3 length equals 16 residues. The V segment lost 4 bases and the J segment 3 bases; nucleotides outside the gene matches: 5. CDR3 residues: CASSYTGTSGYNEQFF. DNA for the CDR3: TGTGCCAGCAGCTACACCGGGACTAGCGGCTACAATGAGCAGTTCTTC.

J is TRBJ1-5 and V is TRBV7-9, with TRBD1 matching over 8 bases. J lost 5 bases, V lost 2 bases, and 2 bases had no gene match. Germline V gives CDR1 SEHNR, CDR2 FQNEAQ (reference sequence). The CDR3 sequence is 14 residues long. The CDR3 loop reads CASSLQGADQPQHF. DNA for the CDR3: TGTGCCAGCAGCTTACAGGGGGCCGATCAGCCCCAGCATTTT.

This chain links TRBV5-4 with TRBJ1-5; 9 bases map to TRBD1. With V trimmed by 5 bases and J by 3 bases, 6 bases remained unmatched. Per germline, CDR1 SGHNT and CDR2 YYREEE (reference sequence). The CDR3 loop spans 15 amino acids. The CDR3 region has the DNA TGTGCCAGCAGTGCCGGGACAGGGATCAATCAGCCCCAGCATTTT. It encodes CASSAGTGINQPQHF.

The chain uses TRBV6-2 or TRBV6-3 and TRBJ2-2; the D gene is possibly TRBD1 (5 bases). Trimming removed 4 bases at V and 1 base at J, with 10 bases between. Germline CDR1 is MNHEY and CDR2 is SVGEGT. The CDR3 totals 15 residues. The CDR3 loop is CASSLRQRNTGELFF. CDR3 nucleotides: TGTGCCAGCAGTTTGAGACAGAGGAACACCGGGGAGCTGTTTTTT.

V is TRBV4-1 and J is TRBJ2-1, with D maybe TRBD2 (5 bases). The CDR3 has 17 amino acids. V was cut by 1 base and J by 0 bases, with 13 bases left in between. Germline lookup yields CDR1 MGHRA and CDR2 YSYEKL. The CDR3 sequence is CASSQGRAESSYNEQFF. In DNA, the CDR3 is TGCGCCAGCAGCCAAGGGCGGGCCGAAAGCTCCTACAATGAGCAGTTCTTC.

The chain recombines TRBV5-1 with TRBJ1-2; D may be TRBD1 (6 bases). This CDR3 comprises 15 residues. The V and J ends lost 2 bases and 4 bases respectively, with 15 bases between them. Germline V gene lookup returns CDR1 SGHRS and CDR2 YFSETQ. The CDR3: CASSLIQGKSYGYTF. The CDR3 DNA is TGCGCCAGCAGCTTAATTCAGGGGAAGAGCTATGGCTACACCTTC.